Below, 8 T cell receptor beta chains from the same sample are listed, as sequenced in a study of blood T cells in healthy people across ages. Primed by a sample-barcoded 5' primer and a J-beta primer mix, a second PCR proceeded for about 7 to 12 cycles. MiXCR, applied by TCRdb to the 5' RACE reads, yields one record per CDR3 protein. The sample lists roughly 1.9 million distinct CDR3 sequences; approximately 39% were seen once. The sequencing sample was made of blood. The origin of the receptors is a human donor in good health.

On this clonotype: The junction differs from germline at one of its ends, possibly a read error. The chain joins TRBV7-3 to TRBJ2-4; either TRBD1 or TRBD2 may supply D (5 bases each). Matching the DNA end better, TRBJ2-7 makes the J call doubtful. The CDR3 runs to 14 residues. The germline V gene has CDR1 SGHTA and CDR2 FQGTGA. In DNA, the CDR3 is TGTGCCAACAGCTTAGGCAGGGACCCCTACGAGCAGTACTTC. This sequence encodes CANSLGRDPYEQYF.

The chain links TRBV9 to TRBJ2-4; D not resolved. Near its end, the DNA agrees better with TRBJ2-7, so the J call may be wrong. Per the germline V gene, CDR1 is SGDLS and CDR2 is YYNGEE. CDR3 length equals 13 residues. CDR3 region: CASSVALVDEQYF. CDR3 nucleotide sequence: TGTGCCAGCAGCGTAGCGCTCGTCGACGAGCAGTACTTC.

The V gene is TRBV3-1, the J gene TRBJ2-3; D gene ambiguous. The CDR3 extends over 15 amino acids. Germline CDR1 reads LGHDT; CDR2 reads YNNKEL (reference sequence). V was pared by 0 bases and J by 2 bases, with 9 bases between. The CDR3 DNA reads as TGTGCCAGCAGCCAAGACCCTACTCCCACAGATACGCAGTATTTT. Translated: CASSQDPTPTDTQYF.

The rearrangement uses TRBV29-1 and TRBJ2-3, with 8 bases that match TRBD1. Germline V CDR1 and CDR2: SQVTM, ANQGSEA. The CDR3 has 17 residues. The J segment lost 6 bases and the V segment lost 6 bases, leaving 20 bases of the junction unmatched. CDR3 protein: CSVSNPLSGQEPDTQYF. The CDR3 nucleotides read TGCAGCGTAAGTAACCCTCTATCGGGACAGGAGCCGGATACGCAGTATTTT.

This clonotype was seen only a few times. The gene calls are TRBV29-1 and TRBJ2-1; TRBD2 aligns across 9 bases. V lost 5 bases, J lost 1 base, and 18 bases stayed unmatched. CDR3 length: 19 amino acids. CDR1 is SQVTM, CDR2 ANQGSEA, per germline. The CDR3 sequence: CSVSPSSTWRGGSYNEQFF. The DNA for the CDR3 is TGCAGCGTTTCCCCATCATCCACCTGGCGGGGGGGATCCTACAATGAGCAGTTCTTC.

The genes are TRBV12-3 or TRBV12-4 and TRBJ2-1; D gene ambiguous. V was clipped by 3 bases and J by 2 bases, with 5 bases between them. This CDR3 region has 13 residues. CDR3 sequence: CASSFVPYNEQFF. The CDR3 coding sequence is TGTGCCAGCAGTTTCGTCCCCTACAATGAGCAGTTCTTC.

The CDR3 sequence is CASRPPDRNTEAFF. The CDR3, as DNA: TGTGCCAGCAGGCCTCCGGACAGGAACACTGAAGCTTTCTTT. The gene calls are TRBV7-9 and TRBJ1-1; D possibly corresponds to TRBD1 (6 bases). CDR3 length: 14 amino acids. Per the germline V gene, CDR1 is SEHNR and CDR2 is FQNEAQ (reference sequence). Trimming took off 6 bases at V and 1 base at J, with 12 bases between the two ends.

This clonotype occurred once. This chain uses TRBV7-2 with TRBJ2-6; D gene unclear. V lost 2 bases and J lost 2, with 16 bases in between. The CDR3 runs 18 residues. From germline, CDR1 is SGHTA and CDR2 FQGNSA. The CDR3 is CASSLRAAPLTGANVLTF. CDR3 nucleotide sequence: TGTGCCAGCAGCTTAAGGGCCGCGCCCCTAACTGGGGCCAACGTCCTGACTTTC. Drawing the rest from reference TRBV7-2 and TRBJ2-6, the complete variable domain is GAGVSQSPSNKVTEKGKDVELRCDPISGHTALYWYRQSLGQGLEFLIYFQGNSAPDKSGLPSDRFSAERTGGSVSTLTIQRTQQEDSAVYLCASSLRAAPLTGANVLTFGAGSRLTVL.